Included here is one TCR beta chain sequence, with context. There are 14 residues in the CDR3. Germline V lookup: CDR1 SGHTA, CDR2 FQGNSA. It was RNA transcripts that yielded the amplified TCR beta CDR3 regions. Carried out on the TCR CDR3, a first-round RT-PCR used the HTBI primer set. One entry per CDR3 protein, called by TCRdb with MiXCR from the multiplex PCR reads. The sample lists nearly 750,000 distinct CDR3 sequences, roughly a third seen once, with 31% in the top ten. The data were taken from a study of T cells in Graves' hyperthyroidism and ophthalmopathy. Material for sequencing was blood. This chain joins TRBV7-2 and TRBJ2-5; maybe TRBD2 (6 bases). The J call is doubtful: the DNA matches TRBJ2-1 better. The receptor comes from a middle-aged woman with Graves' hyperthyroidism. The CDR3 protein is CASILPTAGNEQFF. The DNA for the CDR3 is TGTGCCAGCATCCTACCGACAGCGGGTAATGAGCAGTTCTTC.